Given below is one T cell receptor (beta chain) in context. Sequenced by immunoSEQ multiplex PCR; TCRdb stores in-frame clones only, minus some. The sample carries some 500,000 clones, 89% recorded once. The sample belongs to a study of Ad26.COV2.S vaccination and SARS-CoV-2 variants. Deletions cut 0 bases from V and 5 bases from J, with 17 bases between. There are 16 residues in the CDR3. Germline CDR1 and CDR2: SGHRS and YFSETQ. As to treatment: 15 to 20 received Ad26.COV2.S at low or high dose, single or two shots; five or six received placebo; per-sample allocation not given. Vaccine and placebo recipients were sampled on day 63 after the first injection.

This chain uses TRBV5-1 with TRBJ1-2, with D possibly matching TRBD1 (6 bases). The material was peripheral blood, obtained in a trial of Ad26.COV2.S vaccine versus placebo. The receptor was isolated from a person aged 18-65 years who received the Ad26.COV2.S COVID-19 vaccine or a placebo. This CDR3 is CASSLAMEGEGYGYTF. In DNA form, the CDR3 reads TGCGCCAGCAGCTTGGCCATGGAGGGGGAAGGGTATGGCTACACCTTC.